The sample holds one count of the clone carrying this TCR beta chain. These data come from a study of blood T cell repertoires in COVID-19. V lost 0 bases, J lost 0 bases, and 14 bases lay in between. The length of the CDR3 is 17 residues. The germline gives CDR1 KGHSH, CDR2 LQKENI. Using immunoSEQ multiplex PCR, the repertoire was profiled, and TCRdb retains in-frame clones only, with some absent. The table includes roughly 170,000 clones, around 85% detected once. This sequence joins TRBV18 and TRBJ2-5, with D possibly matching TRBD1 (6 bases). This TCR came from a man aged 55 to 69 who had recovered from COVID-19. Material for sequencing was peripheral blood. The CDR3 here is CASSPPSQGRHQETQYF. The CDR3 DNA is TGTGCCAGCTCACCACCTTCACAGGGCAGACACCAAGAGACCCAGTACTTC.